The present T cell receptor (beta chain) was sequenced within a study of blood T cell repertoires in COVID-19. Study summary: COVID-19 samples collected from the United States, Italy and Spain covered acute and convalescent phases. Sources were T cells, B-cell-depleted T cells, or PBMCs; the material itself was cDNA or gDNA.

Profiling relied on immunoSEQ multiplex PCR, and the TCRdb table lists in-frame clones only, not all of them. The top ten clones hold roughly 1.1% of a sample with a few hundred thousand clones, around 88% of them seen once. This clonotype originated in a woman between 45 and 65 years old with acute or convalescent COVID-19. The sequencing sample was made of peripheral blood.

The CDR3 here is CASSEIQANTIYF. The DNA for the CDR3 is TGTGCCAGCAGTGAGATACAGGCAAACACCATATATTTT. The rearrangement uses TRBV6-1 and TRBJ1-3, with D perhaps matching TRBD1 (5 bases). Germline assignment: CDR1 MNHNS and CDR2 SASEGT. The CDR3 has 13 residues. V lost 3 bases and J lost 6, with 9 bases in between.